This paragraph reports one TCR beta chain. Its binding antigen is unknown. The input lacks base qualities; no much larger clone sits a single base away. This entry is derived from a study of control samples from healthy donors and cancer patients (TCRdb year 2020). The library was prepared using the immunoSEQ multiplex PCR assay. Held by TCRdb, this immuneACCESS table contains in-frame sequences only and omits some clones. Under half of the omission traces to an unresolved V gene where checked; the cause of the rest is unknown. Here the sample has 170,000 or so clones; approximately 94% occur a single time. The top ten hold over 1.1% of the sample. Including cysteine and phenylalanine, the CDR3 has 13 amino acids. The read is trimmed to its CDR3 DNA, 39 bases read in frame from base 1. CDR1 SGHKS and CDR2 YYEKEE are derived from the germline V gene (reference sequence). From V the trimming removes 4 bases and from J it removes 2 bases, while the gene matches leave 2 bases of the junction unaccounted for.

The TCR comes from a man aged 25-40 years in good health. Recombination joined TRBV5-5 with TRBJ1-2; the junction holds 7 bases that match TRBD1. The material sequenced was blood. The CDR3 region: CASSRGQNYGYTF. The DNA sequence is given as TGTGCCAGCAGCCGGGGACAGAACTATGGCTACACCTTC.